Below are 29 T cell receptor beta chains sequenced from a single sample in a study of cytomegalovirus exposure and HLA in healthy donors. The primer mix had 60 Vbeta and 13 Jbeta primers. Repertoires were generated with immunoSEQ multiplex PCR, while TCRdb's copy carries only in-frame clones and drops some. The sample has 150,000 to 200,000 clones, approximately 78% seen once. Sequencing was done on a sample of PBMCs. The receptors shown here come from a woman under 30 in good health and CMV-seronegative.

V gene TRBV11-2 combines with J gene TRBJ2-1, with 10 bases matching TRBD1. Germline V gene sequence: CDR1 SGHAT, CDR2 FQNNGV. The length of the CDR3 is 16 residues. V lost 5 bases to trimming and J lost 2 bases; unmatched junction nucleotides: 6. The CDR3 coding sequence is TGTGCCAGCAGCCTAAGACAGGGGGCTGCCTACAATGAGCAGTTCTTC. This codes for CASSLRQGAAYNEQFF.

The V call is TRBV2, the J call TRBJ2-2; D gene ambiguous. The CDR3 extends over 14 amino acids. V was cut by 2 bases and J by 1 base, with 5 bases left in between. CDR1 and CDR2 (germline): SNHLY, FYNNEI. The CDR3 loop is CASSELRNTGELFF. The CDR3 DNA follows: TGTGCCAGCAGTGAACTACGGAACACCGGGGAGCTGTTTTTT.

The genes are TRBV10-2 and TRBJ2-5; TRBD2 matches at 11 bases. J lost 1 base, V lost 4 bases, and 8 bases had no gene match. The CDR3 has 17 amino acids. The germline CDR1 and CDR2 sequences are WSHSY and SAAADI. The chain's CDR3 is CASSGTILAGGQETQYF. The CDR3 DNA reads TGCGCCAGCAGTGGGACAATCCTAGCGGGGGGCCAAGAGACCCAGTACTTC.

This rearrangement joins TRBV7-9 to TRBJ2-7; D remains ambiguous. The germline gives CDR1 SEHNR, CDR2 FQNEAQ (reference sequence). CDR3 size: 12 residues. Between the trimmed V and J ends, which lost 2 bases and 0 bases, there was a span of 2 bases. The CDR3 DNA sequence: TGTGCCAGCAGCTTACACTCCTACGAGCAGTACTTC. Its protein product is CASSLHSYEQYF.

CDR3 residues: CAWKLAGVNHEQFF. CDR3 DNA sequence: TGTGCCTGGAAACTAGCGGGAGTTAATCATGAGCAGTTCTTC. The rearrangement uses TRBV30 and TRBJ2-1; 11 nucleotides match TRBD2. Germline CDR1 reads GTSNPN; CDR2 reads SVGIG (reference sequence). CDR3 length: 14 amino acids. V was clipped by 4 bases and J by 8 bases; unmatched bases: 7. Full variable domain (missing parts from reference TRBV30 and TRBJ2-1): SQTIHQWPATLVQPVGSPLSLECTVEGTSNPNLYWYRQAAGRGLQLLFYSVGIGQISSEVPQNLSASRPQDRQFILSSKKLLLSDSGFYLCAWKLAGVNHEQFFGPGTRLTVL.

In this sample, this clone turned up a few times. The chain combines TRBV6-1 with TRBJ1-5; D possibly corresponds to TRBD1 (6 bases). CDR3 length equals 15 residues. Germline CDR1 is MNHNS and CDR2 is SASEGT. Trimming stripped 6 bases from V and 2 bases from J, with 14 bases between. The DNA for the CDR3 is TGTGCCAGCAGCCACCACCGACAGGGCAATCAGCCCCAGCATTTT. The encoded protein is CASSHHRQGNQPQHF.

This chain joins TRBV19 and TRBJ2-1, with 14 bases matching TRBD2. The CDR3 extends over 18 amino acids. Germline V gene data show CDR1 as LNHDA and CDR2 as SQIVND (reference sequence). J lost 4 bases, V lost 2 bases, and 7 bases had no gene match. The CDR3 here is CASSILTSGGAGYNEQFF. The CDR3 bases are TGTGCCAGTAGTATACTGACTAGCGGGGGGGCGGGATACAATGAGCAGTTCTTC. The full variable domain, in which reference TRBV19 and TRBJ2-1 provide the parts outside the CDR3, is DGGITQSPKYLFRKEGQNVTLSCEQNLNHDAMYWYRQDPGQGLRLIYYSQIVNDFQKGDIAEGYSVSREKKESFPLTVTSAQKNPTAFYLCASSILTSGGAGYNEQFFGPGTRLTVL.

Note on this clone: A read error may produce the germline difference seen at one junction end. At the DNA level, this CDR3 is encoded by other sequences in the same sample as well. V is TRBV6-6 and J is TRBJ1-1, with D possibly matching TRBD1 (6 bases). There are 14 residues in the CDR3. CDR1 and CDR2 from the germline V gene are MNHNY and SVGAGI (reference sequence). This chain's CDR3 is CASSVRGGNTEAFF. In nucleotides, the CDR3 is TGTGCCAGCAGCGTGAGAGGGGGTAACACTGAAGCTTTCTTC.

The V and J genes are TRBV9 and TRBJ2-7, with 9 positions matching TRBD2. There are 15 residues in the CDR3. The germline CDR1 and CDR2 sequences are SGDLS and YYNGEE. J was trimmed by 0 bases and V by 0 bases; bases with no gene match: 1. The CDR3 protein is CASSVASGNSYEQYF. CDR3 in DNA: TGTGCCAGCAGCGTAGCTAGCGGGAACTCCTACGAGCAGTACTTC.

The chain links TRBV5-4 to TRBJ1-2, with D unresolved. Germline lookup yields CDR1 SGHNT and CDR2 YYREEE (reference sequence). V lost 4 bases and J 2 bases, leaving 15 bases between the germline ends. The CDR3 spans 15 residues. The DNA of the CDR3 is TGTGCCAGCAGCCCTTACTCCTCGGGAAACTATGGCTACACCTTC. It is translated as CASSPYSSGNYGYTF.

The chain employs TRBV11-2 and TRBJ2-1; TRBD2 is a possible D gene (7 bases). From germline, CDR1 is SGHAT and CDR2 FQNNGV. The V end lost 5 bases, the J end lost 7 bases, and 18 bases lay between the germline ends. The CDR3 contains 15 residues. The CDR3: CASSNSGGRRNEQFF. CDR3 nucleotide sequence: TGTGCCAGCAGCAACTCCGGGGGGCGGCGGAATGAGCAGTTCTTC.

V usage is TRBV5-4 and J usage is TRBJ2-3; no clear D. The CDR3 has 16 residues. Per germline, CDR1 SGHNT and CDR2 YYREEE (reference sequence). The V end was cut by 0 bases, the J end by 1 base, with 12 bases between. The CDR3 nucleotides read TGTGCCAGCAGCTTGGTGGTGAACGAGGGCACAGATACGCAGTATTTT. Translated, it gives CASSLVVNEGTDTQYF.

This chain uses TRBV5-1 with TRBJ2-2; 8 nucleotides agree with TRBD2. The CDR3 loop spans 17 amino acids. CDR1 SGHRS and CDR2 YFSETQ come from the germline V gene. The trim removed 4 bases at V and 7 bases at J, leaving 15 bases unmatched. CDR3 sequence (DNA): TGCGCCAGCAGCGCCTGGTCGGGGGGGCGGAGCAGCGGGGAGCTGTTTTTT. It is translated as CASSAWSGGRSSGELFF.

This clone was counted a few times. The gene calls are TRBV29-1 and TRBJ2-3, with 7 bases lining up with TRBD2. The CDR3 is 13 amino acids. The germline gives CDR1 SQVTM, CDR2 ANQGSEA. V lost 7 bases and J lost 0; bases outside the gene matches: 4. CDR3 sequence: CSAWTRSTDTQYF. The CDR3 coding sequence is TGCAGCGCCTGGACTAGGAGCACAGATACGCAGTATTTT.

This clone has just a few counts. The chain employs TRBV5-1 and TRBJ2-7; the match to TRBD2 covers 7 bases. The junction had 9 bases not matched to a gene; V was cut back by 2 bases and J by 7 bases. This CDR3 spans 14 amino acids. The germline V gene encodes CDR1 SGHRS and CDR2 YFSETQ. CDR3 nucleotides: TGCGCCAGCAGCTTCGGGGGGAGGAATCATGAGCAGTACTTC. Protein: CASSFGGRNHEQYF.

Regarding this clone: The same CDR3 can be traced to other DNA sequences in this sample. V and J are TRBV9 and TRBJ2-2, with TRBD2 matching 9 bases. The CDR3 extends over 16 amino acids. Trimming at V came to 0 bases and at J to 4 bases, leaving 4 bases not matched to a gene. Germline CDR1 is SGDLS and CDR2 is YYNGEE. As DNA, the CDR3 is TGTGCCAGCAGCGTAGGCCTAGCGGGGTTCACCGGGGAGCTGTTTTTT. Translating it yields CASSVGLAGFTGELFF.

Concerning this clone: Within the sample, other DNA sequences also encode this same CDR3. The chain has TRBV9 and TRBJ2-7; D possibly corresponds to TRBD1 (5 bases). In germline, CDR1 is SGDLS, CDR2 YYNGEE. The CDR3 contains 15 residues. V was shortened by 2 bases and J by 0 bases, with 12 bases between the two germline ends. The CDR3 DNA is TGTGCCAGCAGCGTCGGACCAGGGATCTCCTACGAGCAGTACTTC. This translates into CASSVGPGISYEQYF.

The rearrangement links TRBV18 to TRBJ2-1; D may be TRBD1 (6 bases). The CDR3 is 14 amino acids. Between the trimmed V and J ends, which lost 4 bases and 1 base, there was a span of 8 bases. Germline assignment: CDR1 KGHSH and CDR2 LQKENI. The CDR3 DNA is TGTGCCAGCTCACAGACAGGATCCTACAATGAGCAGTTCTTC. This gives the protein CASSQTGSYNEQFF.

This clone was found a few times. The chain couples TRBV6-6 to TRBJ2-7, with 8 positions matching TRBD1. The germline CDR1 and CDR2 sequences are MNHNY and SVGAGI (reference sequence). CDR3 length: 16 amino acids. V shed 2 bases and J 1 base; nucleotides not matched to a gene: 7. CDR3 DNA: TGTGCCAGCAGTTACACACCCGGACAGGGATCCTACGAGCAGTACTTC. Amino acids: CASSYTPGQGSYEQYF.

V gene TRBV11-3 combines with J gene TRBJ2-1; perhaps TRBD2 as D (7 bases). Per germline, CDR1 SGHNT and CDR2 YENEEA. The V gene lost 1 base and the J gene lost 8 bases, with 12 bases spanning the gap. The CDR3 runs to 14 residues. The CDR3 DNA reads as TGTGCCAGCAGCTTAGTAGGGGGGGCCGATGAGCAGTTCTTC. It translates to CASSLVGGADEQFF.

The gene calls are TRBV5-1 and TRBJ2-5, with D possibly TRBD2 on 5 matching bases. Germline V gene sequence: CDR1 SGHRS, CDR2 YFSETQ. V was trimmed by 0 bases and J by 5 bases, leaving 11 bases between them. CDR3 length: 14 residues. The CDR3 region is CASSLGGSGETQYF. The CDR3 nucleotides are TGCGCCAGCAGCTTGGGCGGGTCCGGGGAGACCCAGTACTTC.

V gene TRBV7-9 combines with J gene TRBJ2-5, with D perhaps matching TRBD2 (5 bases). The CDR3 extends over 16 amino acids. The germline V gene has CDR1 SEHNR and CDR2 FQNEAQ (reference sequence). Trimming left V 5 bases short and J 1 base short, with 17 bases between. The CDR3 DNA reads TGTGCCAGCAGCCCTTTGGGGATAGCGTTCCAAGAGACCCAGTACTTC. Its translation is CASSPLGIAFQETQYF.

This rearrangement joins TRBV13 to TRBJ2-5, with D possibly matching TRBD1 (6 bases). The CDR3 length is 15 residues. Germline CDR1 reads PRHDT; CDR2 reads FYEKMQ (reference sequence). V dropped 5 bases and J dropped 0 bases, with 13 bases sitting between them. The CDR3 spells CASSGQGKDQETQYF. Written as DNA, the CDR3 is TGTGCCAGCAGCGGGCAGGGGAAGGACCAAGAGACCCAGTACTTC.

The V and J genes are TRBV9 and TRBJ1-1; weak D call: TRBD1 (6 bases). V was trimmed by 2 bases and J by 1 base, leaving 9 bases between them. The CDR3 sequence is 14 residues long. Germline CDR1 is SGDLS and CDR2 is YYNGEE. CDR3 DNA: TGTGCCAGCAGCGTGGGGACATCGAACACTGAAGCTTTCTTT. Translating it yields CASSVGTSNTEAFF.

This clone appeared a single time. The J gene is TRBJ1-6, the V gene TRBV10-3, with D unresolved. The CDR3 is 15 amino acids. Trimming stripped 3 bases from V and 3 bases from J, with 9 bases between. Per the germline V gene, CDR1 is ENHRY and CDR2 is SYGVKD. For the CDR3, the DNA is TGTGCCATCAGTGATGAGGTCCTCTATAATTCACCCCTCCACTTT. Its protein is CAISDEVLYNSPLHF.

J is TRBJ2-7 and V is TRBV5-6; a weak D match, TRBD1 (6 bases). The germline V and J ends were trimmed by 5 bases and 3 bases, with 12 bases remaining between them. This CDR3 is 13 amino acids long. Germline CDR1 reads SGHDT; CDR2 reads YYEEEE. The CDR3 region is CASSLNRDYEQYF. The CDR3 DNA follows: TGTGCCAGCAGTCTAAACAGGGACTACGAGCAGTACTTC. Using reference TRBV5-6 and TRBJ2-7 for the parts outside the CDR3, the full variable domain is DAGVTQSPTHLIKTRGQQVTLRCSPKSGHDTVSWYQQALGQGPQFIFQYYEEEERQRGNFPDRFSGHQFPNYSSELNVNALLLGDSALYLCASSLNRDYEQYFGPGTRLTVT.

This clone was counted only a few times. V gene TRBV2 combines with J gene TRBJ1-5; D is ambiguous. Trimming cost V 8 bases and J 0 bases, with 8 bases left between them. The CDR3 totals 13 residues. The V gene's germline CDR1 is SNHLY and CDR2 FYNNEI. The CDR3 reads CASVGISNQPQHF. In nucleotides, the CDR3 is TGTGCCAGCGTCGGGATTAGCAATCAGCCCCAGCATTTT.

V is TRBV2 and J is TRBJ2-5, with TRBD1 matching over 11 bases. The better agreement between TRBJ2-7 and the DNA end casts doubt on the J call. This CDR3 is built from 14 residues. Per the germline V gene, CDR1 is SNHLY and CDR2 is FYNNEI. In DNA, the CDR3 is TGTGCCAGCAGGGCCGGGACAGGGGGCTACGAGCAGTACTTC. This gives the protein CASRAGTGGYEQYF.

V usage is TRBV9 and J usage is TRBJ1-1; 10 bases are a match to TRBD1. Germline V gene sequence: CDR1 SGDLS, CDR2 YYNGEE. The CDR3 spans 15 residues. V shed 3 bases and J 5 bases; nucleotides not matched to a gene: 7. CDR3 sequence: CASSATGQGFTEAFF. CDR3 DNA sequence: TGTGCCAGCAGCGCCACGGGACAGGGGTTTACTGAAGCTTTCTTT.